The 10 T cell receptor beta chains below all came from one sample that was sequenced in a study of cytomegalovirus exposure and HLA in healthy donors. Primers for the PCR totalled 60 Vbeta and 13 Jbeta. Repertoires were generated with immunoSEQ multiplex PCR, while TCRdb's copy carries only in-frame clones and drops some. This sample's clone table lists some 110,000 clones. Sequences were obtained from PBMCs. The receptors stem from a man younger than 35 in good health and CMV-seronegative.

The V and J genes are TRBV19 and TRBJ2-1; TRBD2 is a possible D gene (6 bases). CDR3 length: 15 amino acids. The germline CDR1 and CDR2 sequences are LNHDA and SQIVND (reference sequence). The V and J ends lost 3 bases and 4 bases respectively, with 13 bases between them. CDR3 nucleotide sequence: TGTGCCAGTAGTATGCGGCGGGGCGTTTACAATGAGCAGTTCTTC. It yields the protein CASSMRRGVYNEQFF.

The rearrangement links TRBV27 to TRBJ2-5; a possible D gene is TRBD2 (5 bases). V was shortened by 1 base and J by 5 bases, with 11 bases between the two germline ends. The CDR3 has 14 amino acids. CDR1 MNHEY and CDR2 SMNVEV come from the germline V gene (reference sequence). CDR3 protein: CASSLFRGMETQYF. The CDR3 nucleotides read TGTGCCAGCAGTTTATTCCGGGGAATGGAGACCCAGTACTTC.

V gene TRBV30 combines with J gene TRBJ2-2; 9 nucleotides match TRBD2. The CDR3 totals 14 residues. V dropped 3 bases and J dropped 3; count of bases not matched to a gene: 2. Germline CDR1 and CDR2: GTSNPN and SVGIG (reference sequence). The CDR3, as DNA: TGTGCCTGGAGCGCGGGGGGGTACACCGGGGAGCTGTTTTTT. This translates into CAWSAGGYTGELFF.

The V and J genes are TRBV5-1 and TRBJ1-1; 9 bases are a match to TRBD1. The junction had 13 bases not matched to a gene; V was cut back by 5 bases and J by 5 bases. This CDR3 spans 16 amino acids. From germline, CDR1 is SGHRS and CDR2 YFSETQ. The CDR3 is CASRQGAGGGGTEAFF. Written as DNA, the CDR3 is TGCGCCAGCAGACAGGGGGCAGGTGGTGGTGGGACTGAAGCTTTCTTT.

The rearrangement uses TRBV29-1 and TRBJ2-7; 8 positions match TRBD1. V lost 2 bases and J lost 6; bases outside the gene matches: 3. The CDR3 sequence is 12 residues long. Germline CDR1 reads SQVTM; CDR2 reads ANQGSEA. The CDR3 loop reads CSVEQGAGEQYF. Here the CDR3 DNA reads TGCAGCGTTGAACAGGGGGCCGGCGAGCAGTACTTC.

This chain links TRBV7-2 with TRBJ1-2; D perhaps matches TRBD1 (6 bases). The CDR3 runs to 15 residues. The V end was cut by 1 base, the J end by 4 bases, with 13 bases between. CDR1 and CDR2 from the germline V gene are SGHTA and FQGNSA. The CDR3 reads CASSLDHGTSYGYTF. In nucleotides, the CDR3 is TGTGCCAGCAGCTTAGATCACGGGACAAGCTATGGCTACACCTTC.

The chain combines TRBV27 with TRBJ2-5; 12 positions match TRBD2. Trimming at V came to 4 bases and at J to 0 bases, leaving 3 bases not matched to a gene. The CDR3 covers 16 residues. The V gene's germline CDR1 is MNHEY and CDR2 SMNVEV (reference sequence). The CDR3 DNA reads TGTGCCAGCAGTTCTTGGACTAGCGGGGACCAAGAGACCCAGTACTTC. It specifies CASSSWTSGDQETQYF.

The chain uses TRBV30 and TRBJ2-1; 7 positions agree with TRBD2. V was pared by 4 bases and J by 9 bases, with 12 bases of the junction left unmatched. The CDR3 extends over 14 amino acids. Germline V CDR1 and CDR2: GTSNPN, SVGIG (reference sequence). Here the CDR3 reads CAWIAGPLGGEQFF. As DNA, the CDR3 is TGTGCCTGGATAGCGGGCCCCCTGGGTGGTGAGCAGTTCTTC.

The V gene is TRBV10-2, the J gene TRBJ2-7; TRBD2 aligns across 12 bases. Per germline, CDR1 WSHSY and CDR2 SAAADI. This CDR3 is built from 14 residues. V shed 3 bases, J shed 9 bases, and the junction held 6 bases outside the gene matches. CDR3 sequence: CASSDLAGGPSQYF. As DNA, the CDR3 is TGCGCCAGCAGTGACCTAGCGGGAGGGCCTTCGCAGTACTTC.

The V gene is TRBV5-1, the J gene TRBJ2-7, with TRBD2 as a possible D gene (5 bases). Per germline, CDR1 SGHRS and CDR2 YFSETQ. CDR3 size: 14 residues. V was pared by 4 bases and J by 5 bases, with 16 bases between. As DNA, the CDR3 is TGCGCCAGCAGCACGATTCAGGAGGTCCACGAGCAGTACTTC. This codes for CASSTIQEVHEQYF.